What follows are 22 T cell receptor beta chains derived from one specimen sequenced in a study of control samples from healthy donors and cancer patients. The table came from immunoSEQ multiplex PCR; TCRdb's copy has only in-frame clones and leaves some out. The sample gives around 92,000 clones, roughly 78% of which show up once; roughly 2% is in the top ten. Sequenced input: blood. All receptors come from a man in his sixties in good health.

The chain joins TRBV2 to TRBJ1-2, with 12 bases that match TRBD1. Germline CDR1 and CDR2: SNHLY and FYNNEI. The junction had 13 bases not matched to a gene; V was cut back by 3 bases and J by 8 bases. The CDR3 runs to 17 residues. Written as DNA, the CDR3 is TGTGCCAGCAGTGAGGGACAGGGGGCGTTTATGAGGCGAGGCTACACCTTC. This sequence encodes CASSEGQGAFMRRGYTF.

This clone was recorded once. The sample contains more than one DNA sequence encoding this CDR3. This chain connects TRBV24-1 to TRBJ2-2; D is ambiguous. Per the germline V gene, CDR1 is KGHDR and CDR2 is SFDVKD. Trimming cost V 6 bases and J 4 bases, with 5 bases left between them. The CDR3 is made up of 12 amino acids. CDR3: CATSSSTGELFF. Written as DNA, the CDR3 is TGTGCCACCAGTTCTAGCACCGGGGAGCTGTTTTTT.

The rearrangement uses TRBV2 and TRBJ1-5; 10 nucleotides align to TRBD1. The junction had 9 bases not matched to a gene; V was cut back by 7 bases and J by 0 bases. Looked up from germline, CDR1 is SNHLY and CDR2 is FYNNEI. The CDR3 extends over 17 amino acids. The CDR3 DNA sequence: TGTGCCAGCAACCCGGGACAGGGGCGTTATAGCAATCAGCCCCAGCATTTT. Protein product: CASNPGQGRYSNQPQHF.

The rearrangement joins TRBV24-1 to TRBJ2-1; 9 bases line up with TRBD2. Germline V gene sequence: CDR1 KGHDR, CDR2 SFDVKD. This CDR3 region has 15 residues. J gave up 7 bases and V 7 bases, and 10 bases lay outside the gene matches. This CDR3 reads CATSPVAGDVNEQFF. The CDR3 nucleotides read TGTGCCACCAGCCCAGTAGCGGGAGACGTGAATGAGCAGTTCTTC.

V and J are TRBV9 and TRBJ2-2; D call uncertain. V lost 1 base to trimming and J lost 9 bases, with 10 bases between them. CDR1 and CDR2 (germline): SGDLS, YYNGEE. CDR3 length: 13 residues. The CDR3 spells CASSVSESRELFF. The CDR3 nucleotides read TGTGCCAGCAGCGTAAGTGAGAGCCGGGAGCTGTTTTTT.

This rearrangement joins TRBV24-1 to TRBJ2-3; D assignment may be TRBD1 or TRBD2 (5 bases each). In germline, CDR1 is KGHDR, CDR2 SFDVKD. V dropped 7 bases and J dropped 3 bases, with 16 bases sitting between them. The CDR3 covers 15 residues. The CDR3 is CATSRHWDGTDTQYF. Here the CDR3 DNA reads TGTGCCACCAGCCGCCACTGGGACGGTACAGATACGCAGTATTTT.

The chain links TRBV2 to TRBJ1-5; D is perhaps TRBD1 (5 bases). Trimming removed 5 bases from V and 7 bases from J, with 9 bases in between. Germline V gives CDR1 SNHLY, CDR2 FYNNEI. CDR3 size: 12 residues. The CDR3 DNA is TGTGCCAGCAGTTCAGGGTGGCAGCCCCAGCATTTT. Translated: CASSSGWQPQHF.

The chain has TRBV11-2 and TRBJ2-3; D gene uncertain. V was pared by 2 bases and J by 6 bases, with 18 bases between. Germline V gives CDR1 SGHAT, CDR2 FQNNGV. The CDR3 runs 16 residues. The CDR3 DNA is TGTGCCAGCAGCTTAAGCCATATAGTGAATCTGGATACGCAGTATTTT. Amino acid sequence: CASSLSHIVNLDTQYF.

In this sample, this clone turned up a few times. V and J are TRBV4-2 and TRBJ1-2; D unclear. The CDR3 runs 12 residues. CDR1 and CDR2 (germline): LGHNA, YNFKEQ. Trimming stripped 0 bases from V and 6 bases from J, with 5 bases between. The CDR3 sequence is CASSQDADGYTF. The CDR3 nucleotides are TGTGCCAGCAGCCAAGACGCTGATGGCTACACCTTC.

This clone occurred a few times. The chain uses TRBV10-1 and TRBJ2-5; 8 bases fit TRBD2. V shed 6 bases and J 5 bases; nucleotides not matched to a gene: 11. Germline-derived CDR1 and CDR2 are WNHNN and SYGVQD (reference sequence). The CDR3 spans 15 residues. Here the CDR3 DNA reads TGCGCCAGCAGCTACGGACTAGCCGGTCAGGAGACCCAGTACTTC. This encodes CASSYGLAGQETQYF.

This clone was counted a single time. This chain links TRBV5-4 with TRBJ2-2; D may be TRBD2 (5 bases). CDR1 and CDR2 from the germline V gene are SGHNT and YYREEE (reference sequence). CDR3 length: 15 residues. V lost 0 bases and J 1 base, leaving 7 bases between the germline ends. The CDR3 nucleotides are TGTGCCAGCAGCTTGGTGAGCGGGAACACCGGGGAGCTGTTTTTT. Protein sequence: CASSLVSGNTGELFF.

V and J are TRBV11-3 and TRBJ2-7; 9 bases are a match to TRBD1. CDR1 is SGHNT and CDR2 is YENEEA in the germline V gene. The CDR3 consists of 15 residues. Trimming took 1 base from V and 6 from J; bases not matched to a gene: 7. The DNA of the CDR3 is TGTGCCAGCAGCTTAGGGGGTACAGGGGGCCGCGAGCAGTACTTC. Amino acids: CASSLGGTGGREQYF. Together with reference TRBV11-3 and TRBJ2-7, the CDR3 gives the full variable domain: EAGVVQSPRYKIIEKKQPVAFWCNPISGHNTLYWYLQNLGQGPELLIRYENEEAVDDSQLPKDRFSAERLKGVDSTLKIQPAELGDSAVYLCASSLGGTGGREQYFGPGTRLTVT.

This clone turned up a few times. This rearrangement joins TRBV6-5 to TRBJ1-5; D is unclear. This CDR3 spans 12 amino acids. Trimming left V 7 bases short and J 3 bases short, with 7 bases between. Germline V gene sequence: CDR1 MNHEY, CDR2 SVGAGI. The CDR3 nucleotides read TGTGCCAGCAAAGAGTACAATCAGCCCCAGCATTTT. It translates to CASKEYNQPQHF.

This chain connects TRBV19 to TRBJ1-5, with TRBD1 matching 8 bases. CDR3 length: 17 residues. Germline lookup yields CDR1 LNHDA and CDR2 SQIVND (reference sequence). V gave up 11 bases and J gave up 0 bases; unmatched junction bases: 15. The chain's CDR3 is CASQNRDRTYSNQPQHF. As DNA, the CDR3 is TGTGCCTCACAGAACCGGGACAGGACATATAGCAATCAGCCCCAGCATTTT.

The CDR3 region is CAISAADRGGETQYF. The CDR3 DNA reads TGTGCCATCAGTGCAGCGGACAGGGGGGGGGAGACCCAGTACTTC. V gene TRBV10-3 combines with J gene TRBJ2-5; 10 bases are shared with TRBD1. J gave up 5 bases and V 4 bases, and 7 bases lay outside the gene matches. CDR1 and CDR2 from the germline V gene are ENHRY and SYGVKD. The CDR3 is 15 amino acids.

The chain joins TRBV30 to TRBJ2-7; D possibly corresponds to TRBD1 (5 bases). Germline CDR1 is GTSNPN and CDR2 is SVGIG (reference sequence). Deletions cut 1 base from V and 0 bases from J, with 16 bases between. The CDR3 covers 16 residues. CDR3 in DNA: TGTGCCTGGAGTGGATGGAGACAGATGGCCTCCTACGAGCAGTACTTC. Encoded protein: CAWSGWRQMASYEQYF.

The CDR3 coding sequence is TGTGCCAGTAGTAGAGGGACAGGGGGTACCGGGGAGCTGTTTTTT. It encodes CASSRGTGGTGELFF. This sequence joins TRBV19 and TRBJ2-2; 11 bases map to TRBD1. Trimming took 4 bases from V and 5 from J; bases not matched to a gene: 3. Germline V gene data show CDR1 as LNHDA and CDR2 as SQIVND (reference sequence). The CDR3 is made up of 15 amino acids.

This chain links TRBV10-1 with TRBJ2-7; D may match TRBD1 or TRBD2 (5 bases each). The CDR3 spans 14 residues. V was cut by 6 bases and J by 5 bases, with 17 bases left in between. Germline CDR1 is WNHNN and CDR2 is SYGVQD (reference sequence). This CDR3 reads CASSPGPTWDEQYF. CDR3 nucleotide sequence: TGCGCCAGCAGCCCGGGGCCAACCTGGGACGAGCAGTACTTC.

The V and J genes are TRBV2 and TRBJ1-3, with D possibly TRBD1 on 5 matching bases. Trimming stripped 8 bases from V and 1 base from J, with 12 bases between. The V gene's germline CDR1 is SNHLY and CDR2 FYNNEI. The CDR3 has 14 residues. CDR3 region: CASAQGDSGNTIYF. The CDR3 DNA sequence: TGTGCCAGCGCTCAGGGAGATTCTGGAAACACCATATATTTT.

This clone has a single count. The chain uses TRBV6-6 and TRBJ1-4, with D tentatively TRBD1 (6 bases). Trimming cost V 6 bases and J 4 bases, with 9 bases left between them. The CDR3 consists of 13 residues. Germline CDR1 and CDR2: MNHNY and SVGAGI (reference sequence). The CDR3 region is CASSRGLNEKLFF. Here the CDR3 DNA reads TGTGCCAGCAGCCGGGGGCTTAATGAAAAACTGTTTTTT.

The chain recombines TRBV5-1 with TRBJ1-6; no definite D call. CDR3 length: 14 residues. Trimming took off 1 base at V and 5 bases at J, with 7 bases between the two ends. The germline CDR1 and CDR2 sequences are SGHRS and YFSETQ. The CDR3 DNA reads TGCGCCAGCAGCTTGAAGCCAGATAATTCACCCCTCCACTTT. This gives the protein CASSLKPDNSPLHF.

This clone has only a few counts. This chain links TRBV6-5 with TRBJ2-7, with D perhaps TRBD1 (5 bases). Per the germline V gene, CDR1 is MNHEY and CDR2 is SVGAGI. V lost 8 bases, J lost 4 bases, and 12 bases lay in between. The CDR3 runs to 12 residues. The CDR3 DNA sequence: TGTGCCAGCTCCGGACAAAGGTACGAGCAGTACTTC. It translates to CASSGQRYEQYF.